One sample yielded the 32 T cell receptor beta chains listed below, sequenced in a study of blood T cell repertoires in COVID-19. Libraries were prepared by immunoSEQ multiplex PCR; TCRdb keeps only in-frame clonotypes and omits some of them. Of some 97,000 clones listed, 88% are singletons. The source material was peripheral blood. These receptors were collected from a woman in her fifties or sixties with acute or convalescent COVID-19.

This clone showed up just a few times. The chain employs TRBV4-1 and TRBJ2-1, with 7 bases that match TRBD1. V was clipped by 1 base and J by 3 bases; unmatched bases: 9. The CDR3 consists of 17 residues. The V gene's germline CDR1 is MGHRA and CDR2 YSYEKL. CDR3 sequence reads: CASSQAEDRADYNEQFF. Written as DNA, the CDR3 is TGCGCCAGCAGCCAAGCGGAAGACAGGGCCGACTACAATGAGCAGTTCTTC.

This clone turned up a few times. The CDR3 loop is CAAGNSGSPGELFF. In DNA, the CDR3 is TGTGCCGCCGGTAATAGCGGGAGCCCCGGGGAGCTGTTTTTT. This chain links TRBV6-5 with TRBJ2-2, with 9 bases that match TRBD2. The CDR3 covers 14 residues. Trimming took 11 bases from V and 6 from J; bases not matched to a gene: 10. Per germline, CDR1 MNHEY and CDR2 SVGAGI.

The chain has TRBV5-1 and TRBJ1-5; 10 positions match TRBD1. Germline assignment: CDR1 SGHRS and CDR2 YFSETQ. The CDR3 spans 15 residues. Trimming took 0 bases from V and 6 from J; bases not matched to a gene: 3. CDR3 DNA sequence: TGCGCCAGCAGCTTGGAAGGACAGGGGGGTCAGCCCCAGCATTTT. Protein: CASSLEGQGGQPQHF.

The CDR3 loop is CASSRGARDYGYTF. CDR3 sequence (DNA): TGTGCCAGCAGCCGCGGTGCCCGGGACTATGGCTACACCTTC. The chain links TRBV7-2 to TRBJ1-2, with D unclear. This CDR3 region has 14 residues. Trimming removed 5 bases at V and 3 bases at J, with 13 bases between. Germline lookup yields CDR1 SGHTA and CDR2 FQGNSA.

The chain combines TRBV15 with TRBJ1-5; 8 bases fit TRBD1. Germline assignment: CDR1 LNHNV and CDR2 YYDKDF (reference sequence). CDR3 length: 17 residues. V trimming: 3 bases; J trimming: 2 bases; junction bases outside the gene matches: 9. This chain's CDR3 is CATSSASGGRGNQPQHF. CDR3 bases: TGTGCCACCAGCAGCGCCTCAGGGGGCAGAGGCAATCAGCCCCAGCATTTT.

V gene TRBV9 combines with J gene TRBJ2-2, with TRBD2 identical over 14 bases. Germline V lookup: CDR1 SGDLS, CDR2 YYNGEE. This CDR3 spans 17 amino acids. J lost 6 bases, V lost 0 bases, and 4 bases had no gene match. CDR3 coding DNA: TGTGCCAGCAGCGTAGACAGACTAGCGGGAGGGTCCGGGGAGCTGTTTTTT. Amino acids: CASSVDRLAGGSGELFF.

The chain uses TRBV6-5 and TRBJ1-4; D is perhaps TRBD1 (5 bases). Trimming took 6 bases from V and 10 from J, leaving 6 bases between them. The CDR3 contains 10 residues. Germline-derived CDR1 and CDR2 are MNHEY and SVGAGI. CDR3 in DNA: TGTGCCAGCAGCGGGGGAAAACTGTTTTTT. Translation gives CASSGGKLFF.

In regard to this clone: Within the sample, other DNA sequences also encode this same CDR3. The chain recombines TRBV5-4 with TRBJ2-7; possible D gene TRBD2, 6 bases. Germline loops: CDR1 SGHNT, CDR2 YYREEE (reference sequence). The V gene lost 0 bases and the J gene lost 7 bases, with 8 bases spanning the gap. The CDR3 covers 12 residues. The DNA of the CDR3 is TGTGCCAGCAGCTTGGGGGCGGGGGAGCAGTACGTC. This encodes CASSLGAGEQYV.

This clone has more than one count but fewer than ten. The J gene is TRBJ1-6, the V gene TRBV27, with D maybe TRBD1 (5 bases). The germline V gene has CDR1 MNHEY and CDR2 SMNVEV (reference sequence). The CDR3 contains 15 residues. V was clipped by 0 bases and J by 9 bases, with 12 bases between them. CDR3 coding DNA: TGTGCCAGCAGTTTATCGAGCGTGGGGGGTTCACCCCTCCACTTT. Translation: CASSLSSVGGSPLHF.

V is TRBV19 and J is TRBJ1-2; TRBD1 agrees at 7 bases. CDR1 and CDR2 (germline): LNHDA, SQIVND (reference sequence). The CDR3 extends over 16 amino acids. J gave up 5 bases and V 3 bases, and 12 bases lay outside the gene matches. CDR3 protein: CASSILPPDREYGYTF. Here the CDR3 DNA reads TGTGCCAGTAGTATCCTCCCCCCCGACAGGGAGTATGGCTACACCTTC.

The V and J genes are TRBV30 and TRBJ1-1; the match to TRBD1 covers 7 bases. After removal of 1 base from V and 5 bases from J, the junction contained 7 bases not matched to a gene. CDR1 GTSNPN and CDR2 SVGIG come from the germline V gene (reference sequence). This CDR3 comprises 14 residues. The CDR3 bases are TGTGCCTGGAGTGCGGGACAGTGGGGGACTGAAGCTTTCTTT. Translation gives CAWSAGQWGTEAFF.

CDR3 coding DNA: TGTGCCAGCTCACCGGGACAGATGAACACTGAAGCTTTCTTT. This translates into CASSPGQMNTEAFF. V and J are TRBV18 and TRBJ1-1; 7 nucleotides line up with TRBD1. The CDR3 covers 14 residues. Germline CDR1 reads KGHSH; CDR2 reads LQKENI. The V and J ends lost 3 bases and 0 bases, in that order; junction bases with no gene match: 1.

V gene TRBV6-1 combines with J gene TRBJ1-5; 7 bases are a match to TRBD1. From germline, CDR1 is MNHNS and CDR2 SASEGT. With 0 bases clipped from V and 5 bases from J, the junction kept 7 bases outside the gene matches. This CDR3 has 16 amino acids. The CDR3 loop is CASSEAKGAVDQPQHF. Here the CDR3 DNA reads TGTGCCAGCAGTGAAGCCAAGGGGGCTGTGGATCAGCCCCAGCATTTT.

In DNA, the CDR3 is TGCGCCAGCAGTGATATGGACAGCCCCTACACCTTC. Protein: CASSDMDSPYTF. The V gene is TRBV10-1, the J gene TRBJ1-2; tentative D call: TRBD1 (6 bases). The CDR3 contains 12 residues. Germline values: CDR1 WNHNN, CDR2 SYGVQD (reference sequence). V lost 3 bases, J lost 10 bases, and 12 bases lay in between.

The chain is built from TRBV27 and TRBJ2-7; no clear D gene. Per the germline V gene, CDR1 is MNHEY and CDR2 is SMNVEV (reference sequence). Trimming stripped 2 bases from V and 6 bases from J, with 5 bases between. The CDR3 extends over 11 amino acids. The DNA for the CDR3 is TGTGCCAGCAGTTTAGTATCCGAGCAGTACGTC. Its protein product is CASSLVSEQYV.

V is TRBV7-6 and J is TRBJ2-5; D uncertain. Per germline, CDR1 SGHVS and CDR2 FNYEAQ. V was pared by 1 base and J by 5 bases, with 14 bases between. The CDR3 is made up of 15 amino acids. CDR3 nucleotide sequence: TGTGCCAGCAGCTTAGGCCAGGTTATTCGGGAGACCCAGTACTTC. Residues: CASSLGQVIRETQYF.

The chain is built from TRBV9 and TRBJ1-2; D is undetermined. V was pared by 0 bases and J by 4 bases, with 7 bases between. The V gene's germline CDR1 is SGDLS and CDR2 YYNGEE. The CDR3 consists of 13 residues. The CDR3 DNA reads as TGTGCCAGCAGCGTAGCAGAATTCTATGGCTACACCTTC. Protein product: CASSVAEFYGYTF. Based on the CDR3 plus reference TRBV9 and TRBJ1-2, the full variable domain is DSGVTQTPKHLITATGQRVTLRCSPRSGDLSVYWYQQSLDQGLQFLIQYYNGEERAKGNILERFSAQQFPDLHSELNLSSLELGDSALYFCASSVAEFYGYTFGSGTRLTVV.

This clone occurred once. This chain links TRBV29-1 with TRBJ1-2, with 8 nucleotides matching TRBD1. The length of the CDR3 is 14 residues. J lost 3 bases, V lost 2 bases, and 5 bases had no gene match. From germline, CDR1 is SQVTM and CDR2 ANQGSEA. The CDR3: CSVERQGAHYGYTF. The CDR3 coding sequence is TGCAGCGTTGAACGGCAGGGGGCCCACTATGGCTACACCTTC. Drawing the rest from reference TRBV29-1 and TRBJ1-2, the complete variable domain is SAVISQKPSRDICQRGTSLTIQCQVDSQVTMMFWYRQQPGQSLTLIATANQGSEATYESGFVIDKFPISRPNLTFSTLTVSNMSPEDSSIYLCSVERQGAHYGYTFGSGTRLTVV.

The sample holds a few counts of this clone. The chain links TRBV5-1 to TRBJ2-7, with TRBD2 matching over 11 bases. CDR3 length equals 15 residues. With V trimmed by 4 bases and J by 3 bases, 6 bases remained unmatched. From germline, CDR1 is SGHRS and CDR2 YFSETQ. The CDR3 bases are TGCGCCAGCAGCACGGGACTAGCGGACATCTACGAGCAGTACTTC. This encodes CASSTGLADIYEQYF.

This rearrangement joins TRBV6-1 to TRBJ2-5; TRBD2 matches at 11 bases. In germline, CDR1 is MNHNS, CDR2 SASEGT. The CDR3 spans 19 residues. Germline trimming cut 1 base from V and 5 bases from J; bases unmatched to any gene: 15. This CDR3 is CASSEEPPIAGGPQETQYF. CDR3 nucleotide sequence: TGTGCCAGCAGTGAAGAACCCCCTATAGCGGGAGGGCCTCAGGAGACCCAGTACTTC.

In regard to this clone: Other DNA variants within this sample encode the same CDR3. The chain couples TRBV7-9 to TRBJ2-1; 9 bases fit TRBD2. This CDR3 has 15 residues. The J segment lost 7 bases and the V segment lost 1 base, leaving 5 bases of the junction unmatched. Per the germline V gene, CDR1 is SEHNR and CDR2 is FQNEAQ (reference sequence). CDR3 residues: CASSLVAGGSNEQFF. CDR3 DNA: TGTGCCAGCAGCTTAGTTGCGGGAGGGAGTAATGAGCAGTTCTTC.

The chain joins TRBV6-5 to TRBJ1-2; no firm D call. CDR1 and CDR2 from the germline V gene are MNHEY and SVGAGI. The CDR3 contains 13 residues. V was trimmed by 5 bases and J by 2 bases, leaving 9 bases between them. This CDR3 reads CASSQSGNYGYTF. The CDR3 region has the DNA TGTGCCAGCAGTCAATCCGGGAACTATGGCTACACCTTC.

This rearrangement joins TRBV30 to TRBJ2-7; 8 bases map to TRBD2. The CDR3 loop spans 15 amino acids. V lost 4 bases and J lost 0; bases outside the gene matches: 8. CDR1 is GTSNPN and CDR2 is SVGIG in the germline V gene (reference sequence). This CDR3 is CAWIRTSTYSYEQYF. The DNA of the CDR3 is TGTGCCTGGATACGGACTAGCACCTACTCCTACGAGCAGTACTTC.

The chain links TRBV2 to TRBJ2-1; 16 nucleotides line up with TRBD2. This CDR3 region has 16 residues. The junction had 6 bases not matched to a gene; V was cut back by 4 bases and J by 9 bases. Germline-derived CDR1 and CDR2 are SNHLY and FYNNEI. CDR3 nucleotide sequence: TGTGCCAGCAGTGCGGGGACTAGCGGGAGGGTCAGTGAGCAGTTCTTC. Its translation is CASSAGTSGRVSEQFF.

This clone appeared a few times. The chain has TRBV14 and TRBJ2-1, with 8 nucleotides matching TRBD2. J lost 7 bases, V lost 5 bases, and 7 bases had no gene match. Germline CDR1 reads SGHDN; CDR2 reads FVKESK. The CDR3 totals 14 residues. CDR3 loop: CASSIQAGANEQFF. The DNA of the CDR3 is TGTGCCAGCAGCATTCAAGCGGGGGCAAATGAGCAGTTCTTC.

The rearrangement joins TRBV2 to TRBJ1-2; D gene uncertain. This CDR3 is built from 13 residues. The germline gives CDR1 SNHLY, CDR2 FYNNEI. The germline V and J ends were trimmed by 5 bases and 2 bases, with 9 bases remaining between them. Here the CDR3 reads CASSFNTNYGYTF. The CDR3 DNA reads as TGTGCCAGCAGTTTCAACACCAACTATGGCTACACCTTC.

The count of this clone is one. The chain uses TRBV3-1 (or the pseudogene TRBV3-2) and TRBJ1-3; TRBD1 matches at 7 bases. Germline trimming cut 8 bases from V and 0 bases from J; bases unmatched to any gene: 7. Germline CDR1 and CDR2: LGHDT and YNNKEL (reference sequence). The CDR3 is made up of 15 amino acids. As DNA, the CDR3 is TGTGCCAGCGCGGTAGGGGGCGCCTCTGGAAACACCATATATTTT. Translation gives CASAVGGASGNTIYF.

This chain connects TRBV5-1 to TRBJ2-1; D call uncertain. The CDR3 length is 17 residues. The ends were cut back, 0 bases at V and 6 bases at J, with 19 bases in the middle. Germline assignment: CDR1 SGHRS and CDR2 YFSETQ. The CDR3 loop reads CASSLGFSSKRLNEQFF. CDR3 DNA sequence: TGCGCCAGCAGCTTGGGGTTTAGCTCAAAACGGCTCAATGAGCAGTTCTTC. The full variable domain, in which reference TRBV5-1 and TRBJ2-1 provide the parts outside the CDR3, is KAGVTQTPRYLIKTRGQQVTLSCSPISGHRSVSWYQQTPGQGLQFLFEYFSETQRNKGNFPGRFSGRQFSNSRSEMNVSTLELGDSALYLCASSLGFSSKRLNEQFFGPGTRLTVL.

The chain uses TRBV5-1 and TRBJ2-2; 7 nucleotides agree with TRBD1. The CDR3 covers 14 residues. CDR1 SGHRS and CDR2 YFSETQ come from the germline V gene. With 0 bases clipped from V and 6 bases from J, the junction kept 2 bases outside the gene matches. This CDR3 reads CASSLDRGAGELFF. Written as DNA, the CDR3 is TGCGCCAGCAGCTTGGACAGGGGCGCCGGGGAGCTGTTTTTT.

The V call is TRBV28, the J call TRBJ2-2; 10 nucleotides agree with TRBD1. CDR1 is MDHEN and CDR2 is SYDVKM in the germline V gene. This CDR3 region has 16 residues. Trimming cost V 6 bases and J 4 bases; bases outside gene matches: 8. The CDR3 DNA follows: TGTGCCAGCAGGCCGGCCGGGACAGGGGCCACCGGGGAGCTGTTTTTT. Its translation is CASRPAGTGATGELFF.

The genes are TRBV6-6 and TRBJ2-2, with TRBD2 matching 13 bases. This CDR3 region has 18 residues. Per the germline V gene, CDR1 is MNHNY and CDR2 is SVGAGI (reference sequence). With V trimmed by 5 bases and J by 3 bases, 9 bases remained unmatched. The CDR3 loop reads CASSPRTSGRGYTGELFF. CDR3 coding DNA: TGTGCCAGCAGTCCCAGGACTAGCGGGAGAGGTTACACCGGGGAGCTGTTTTTT.

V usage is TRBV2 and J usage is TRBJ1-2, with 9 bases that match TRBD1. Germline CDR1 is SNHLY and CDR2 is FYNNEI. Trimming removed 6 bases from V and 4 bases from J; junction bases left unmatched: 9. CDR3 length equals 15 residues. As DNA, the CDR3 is TGTGCCAGCAGGGGTGGACAGGGGCGGACCTATGGCTACACCTTC. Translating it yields CASRGGQGRTYGYTF.